A selection of T cell receptor beta chains follows, all from one sample in a study of blood T cells in healthy people across ages. From the 5' RACE reads, TCRdb called clonotypes with MiXCR, one entry per CDR3 protein. The data hold about 560,000 distinct CDR3 sequences, with about a quarter observed a single time. The sample also formed part of further work on T cells of mothers and their children.

Specimen: blood. Receptor source: a boy aged 2 to 9 in good health. Both conserved end residues are part of each CDR3. A D gene is named only where the DNA matches it firmly. For some rows the clone size is stated as once, few or many, or as a class when expanded; others skip it.

d_call clone_size j_call v_call cdr3_nt cdr3_aa
TRBD1 many TRBJ2-5 TRBV9 TGTGCCAGCAGCCCAACAGGGGGAGAGACCCAGTACTTC CASSPTGGETQYF
TRBD1 NA TRBJ1-5 TRBV12-3/TRBV12-4 TGTGCCAGCAGTCTACAGGGGGCAGGACAGCCCCAGCATTTT CASSLQGAGQPQHF
TRBD2 NA TRBJ2-1 TRBV7-9 TGTGCCAGCAGCTCAGGGGTAGCGGGAGGGGACGAGCAGTTCTTC CASSSGVAGGDEQFF
NA NA TRBJ2-4 TRBV6-1 TGTGCCAGCAGTGGATTTTTCGCGATAGCCAAAAACATTCAGTACTTC CASSGFFAIAKNIQYF
NA NA TRBJ2-7 TRBV2 TGTGCCAGCAGTGAAACATGGGGGCCTGCCTACGAGCAGTACTTC CASSETWGPAYEQYF
NA NA TRBJ2-3 TRBV6-2/TRBV6-3 TGTGCCAGCAGTTACTCGCTGGAGACCTTCACAGATACGCAGTATTTT CASSYSLETFTDTQYF
TRBD2 few TRBJ2-4 TRBV6-5 TGTGCCAGCAGAAGTAGCGGGGGGAATAAAAACATTCAGTACTTC CASRSSGGNKNIQYF
TRBD2 NA TRBJ2-1 TRBV6-5 TGTGCCAGCAGTAACGGACTAGCGGGAGGGCCAGTTGAGCAGTTCTTC CASSNGLAGGPVEQFF
TRBD2 NA TRBJ2-3 TRBV9 TGTGCCAGCAGCCCCGACGGACTAGCGGGAGTTCGCGATACGCAGTATTTT CASSPDGLAGVRDTQYF
TRBD2 NA TRBJ2-1 TRBV7-8 TGTGCCAGCAGCTTAGCGGGAGGCGGGAGCTCCTACAATGAGCAGTTCTTC CASSLAGGGSSYNEQFF
NA few TRBJ2-6 TRBV20-1 TGCAGTGCTAGAGGTTATGGGACTGGGGCCAACGTCCTGACTTTC CSARGYGTGANVLTF
TRBD2 NA TRBJ2-2 TRBV7-9 TGTGCCAGCAGCTCAAGGACTAGCGGGATTCTCTCAAACACCGGGGAGCTGTTTTTT CASSSRTSGILSNTGELFF
NA NA TRBJ1-3 TRBV6-5 TGTGCCAGCACCGATTTTGGAAACACCATATATTTT CASTDFGNTIYF
NA few TRBJ2-7 TRBV14 TGTGCCAGCAGCCAAGCCGGGCCCCGCTACGAGCAGTACTTC CASSQAGPRYEQYF
TRBD1 few TRBJ1-5 TRBV12-3/TRBV12-4 TGTGCCAGCAGTTTAGTGGGACAGGGGAATCAGCCCCAGCATTTT CASSLVGQGNQPQHF
NA NA TRBJ2-3 TRBV20-1 TGCAGTGCTAGGCCTTGGGCCCCCTCAGATACGCAGTATTTT CSARPWAPSDTQYF
NA few TRBJ1-1 TRBV12-3/TRBV12-4 TGTGCCAGCAGTTTGGTCACCGGCACTGAAGCTTTCTTT CASSLVTGTEAFF
TRBD2 few TRBJ2-7 TRBV3-1 TGTGCCAGCAGCCGAGGACTAGTCCCAACTTCCTACGAGCAGTACTTC CASSRGLVPTSYEQYF
NA many TRBJ2-7 TRBV27 TGTGCCAGCAGTTTACCCGGCTACGAGCAGTACTTC CASSLPGYEQYF
NA NA TRBJ2-1 TRBV20-1 TGCAGTGCTAGCATGGCGGGTTCCTCTGAGCAGTTCTTC CSASMAGSSEQFF
NA few TRBJ2-1 TRBV7-9 TGTGCCAGCAGCCAACCCAACTCTTATTGGGGCAATGAGCAGTTCTTC CASSQPNSYWGNEQFF
NA few TRBJ2-7 TRBV27 TGTGCCAGCAGTTCCCTGAAAGGAAGCTCCTACGAGCAGTACTTC CASSSLKGSSYEQYF
NA few TRBJ2-3 TRBV3-1 TGTGCCAGCAGCCCTAGACATCGAGCTAGCACAGATACGCAGTATTTT CASSPRHRASTDTQYF
NA NA TRBJ2-3 TRBV20-1 TGCAGTGCTAACCCATTAACAGATACGCAGTATTTT CSANPLTDTQYF
TRBD1 few TRBJ1-2 TRBV20-1 TGCAGTGCTAGCGACAGGGTAGGCGGCTACACCTTC CSASDRVGGYTF
TRBD2 few TRBJ2-7 TRBV7-9 TGTGCCAGCAGCCTGGGCGGGACTAGCGGATCCTACGAGCAGTACTTC CASSLGGTSGSYEQYF
NA NA TRBJ2-1 TRBV6-5 TGTGCCACCTTGACGAACAATGAGCAGTTCTTC CATLTNNEQFF
NA many TRBJ1-2 TRBV5-1 TGCGCCAGCAAGACGACACAGGGACCCGATGGCTACACCTTC CASKTTQGPDGYTF
NA NA TRBJ2-3 TRBV6-2/TRBV6-3 TGTGCCAGCAGTTACTCCCCGAACGTCCAGACGCCCACAGATACGCAGTATTTT CASSYSPNVQTPTDTQYF
NA once TRBJ1-1 TRBV4-3 TGCGCCAGCTGCCAAGATTTGAGGGCCGGAAACACTGAAGCTTTCTTT CASCQDLRAGNTEAFF
NA few TRBJ2-7 TRBV5-6 TGTGCCAGCAGCTTGGCGCGATTTAACTACGAGCAGTACTTC CASSLARFNYEQYF
NA few TRBJ2-7 TRBV11-2 TGTGCCAGCAGACTTAGTTCGACTCTAACCTACGAGCAGTACTTC CASRLSSTLTYEQYF
NA NA TRBJ2-5 TRBV7-2 TGTGCCAGCAGTCAAGTGGAGCTACGAGGGGAGACCCAGTACTTC CASSQVELRGETQYF
NA many TRBJ2-7 TRBV3-1 TGTGCCAGCAGTCAGGGTTCCTACGAGCAGTACTTC CASSQGSYEQYF
NA many TRBJ1-2 TRBV6-1 TGTGCCAGCAGTGAACGCGGGGGGTTAGATGGCTACACCTTC CASSERGGLDGYTF
NA few TRBJ2-1 TRBV4-1 TGCGCCAGCAGCCAAGTCGGTCTGAGGGACCCGAGCTCCTACAATGAGCAGTTCTTC CASSQVGLRDPSSYNEQFF
TRBD1 once TRBJ1-2 TRBV18 TGTGCCAGCTCACACGAGACAGGGAGTAACTATGGCTACACCTTC CASSHETGSNYGYTF
NA NA TRBJ2-7 TRBV12-3/TRBV12-4 TGTGCCAGCAGCCCGTGGCGGAGCTCCTACGAGCAGTACTTC CASSPWRSSYEQYF
TRBD1 NA TRBJ2-3 TRBV5-1 TGCGCCACCAGCTGGATCCCAGGGGGCTACTTCACAGATACGCAGTATTTT CATSWIPGGYFTDTQYF
NA few TRBJ2-3 TRBV20-1 TGCAGTGCTGGCCCGGGCACAGATACGCAGTATTTT CSAGPGTDTQYF
TRBD1 few TRBJ2-7 TRBV20-1 TGCAGTGCTAGAAAAGGACAGGTGAACTCCTACGAGCAGTACTTC CSARKGQVNSYEQYF
NA NA TRBJ2-1 TRBV20-1 TGCAGCCGGAATGAGCAGTTCTTC CSRNEQFF
TRBD2 NA TRBJ2-7 TRBV12-5 TGTGCTAGTGGTTTGAAGCGGGAGGCCTACGAGCAGTACTTC CASGLKREAYEQYF
TRBD2 NA TRBJ2-3 TRBV9 TGTGCCAGCAGCGCAGTGGCGGGAGTTAGCGGGACCACAGATACGCAGTATTTT CASSAVAGVSGTTDTQYF
NA NA TRBJ1-1 TRBV6-6 TGTGCCAGCAGTTACCGGCCGGACGCTGAAGCTTTCTTT CASSYRPDAEAFF
NA NA TRBJ1-5 TRBV4-3 TGCGCCAGCAGCCAAGATGGGGTGGGCAATCAGCCCCAGCATTTT CASSQDGVGNQPQHF
NA NA TRBJ2-7 TRBV2 TGTGCCAGCAGTGGGGGTTTGTACGAGCAGTACTTC CASSGGLYEQYF
TRBD2 NA TRBJ2-1 TRBV4-1 TGCGCCAGCAGCCCCCGGACTAGTCGACCAGCAGATGAGCAGTTCTTC CASSPRTSRPADEQFF
NA few TRBJ2-5 TRBV20-1 TGCAGTGCAAAGGACCCATACTTGGGGGAGACCCAGTACTTC CSAKDPYLGETQYF
TRBD2 NA TRBJ2-7 TRBV18 TGTGCCAGCTCACCACCGGGAAGAAGCGGGGTGTACGAGCAGTACTTC CASSPPGRSGVYEQYF
TRBD2 once TRBJ2-1 TRBV3-1 TGTGCCAGCAGCCAAGAGGCCGGGGGGGGTCAGCAGTTCTTC CASSQEAGGGQQFF
TRBD1 few TRBJ1-5 TRBV24-1 TGTGCCACCAGTCTCGACAGGGGGTTTAGCAATCAGCCCCAGCATTTT CATSLDRGFSNQPQHF
TRBD2 NA TRBJ2-3 TRBV7-2 TGTGCCAGCAGCTTAATGACTAGCGGGAGTACAGATACGCAGTATTTT CASSLMTSGSTDTQYF
TRBD2 few TRBJ2-7 TRBV20-1 TGCAGTGCTAGAGGGAGCGGGAGCCCCTACGAGCAGTACTTC CSARGSGSPYEQYF
NA few TRBJ2-5 TRBV25-1 TGTGCCAGCAGTGAAGAGGGGAGGGAGACCCAGTACTTC CASSEEGRETQYF
NA NA TRBJ2-5 TRBV6-6 TGTGCCAGCAGTTACTCCCGGACGGAGACCCAGTACTTC CASSYSRTETQYF
TRBD2 NA TRBJ2-2 TRBV12-5 TGTGCTAGTGGTTTCTTGCTAGCGGGAGGGAGTTCCGGCACCGGGGAGCTGTTTTTT CASGFLLAGGSSGTGELFF